This T cell receptor beta chain was observed in a study of beta chain features in type 1 diabetes. General study findings and limits: For Type 1 diabetes patients, all four CD4+ subsets carried TCRB CDR3s that were moderately but significantly shorter.

The V segment lost 7 bases and the J segment 5 bases; nucleotides outside the gene matches: 7. The CDR3 has 14 amino acids. Germline lookup yields CDR1 SGDLS and CDR2 YYNGEE. This clone was observed a handful of times. Antigen unknown. Sequenced material consisted of expressed TCRB transcripts (all of the isolated RNA was reverse transcribed). Produced via immunoSEQ multiplex PCR; TCRdb's table is partial and in-frame only. The sample includes hundreds of thousands of clones, over 12% of them seen just once. The V and J genes are TRBV9 and TRBJ2-1, with TRBD1 matching 9 bases. The sequenced sample was naive CD4+ T cells from blood. This TCR came from a man between 18 and 29 years old with type 1 diabetes. CDR3 nucleotide sequence: TGTGCCAGCTTACCGGGACAGGGCCACAATGAGCAGTTCTTC. Encoded protein: CASLPGQGHNEQFF. Drawing the rest from reference TRBV9 and TRBJ2-1, the complete variable domain is DSGVTQTPKHLITATGQRVTLRCSPRSGDLSVYWYQQSLDQGLQFLIQYYNGEERAKGNILERFSAQQFPDLHSELNLSSLELGDSALYFCASLPGQGHNEQFFGPGTRLTVL.